Listed below are T cell receptor beta chains from one sample, sequenced in a study of OX40 agonist ivuxolimab in advanced cancers. The protocol was immunoSEQ multiplex PCR, while the TCRdb copy is restricted to in-frame clones and leaves out a portion. The sample yields 90,000 to 100,000 clones, about 88% seen once. This specimen was CD4+ or CD8+ T cells sorted from blood, taken in a trial of the OX40 agonist ivuxolimab. All receptors derive from an adult with an advanced solid tumor such as melanoma, head and neck, liver or kidney cancer. CDR3s include the opening cysteine and the closing phenylalanine or tryptophan.

>TRBJ1-3|TRBV7-9
CASGLSGNTIYF
>TRBJ1-2|TRBV6-5
CASSYSKAGGYGYTF
>TRBJ2-5|TRBV7-9
CASSLGGRETQYF
>TRBJ2-4|TRBV11-2
CASSLFLAKNIQYF
>TRBJ2-1|TRBV7-3
CASSPTGKGNNEQFF
>TRBJ2-1|TRBV2
CASHRSVNEQFF
>TRBJ1-4|TRBV7-9
CASSFGGQGEKLFF
>TRBJ2-5|TRBV2
CAGGTGVETQYF
>TRBJ2-7|TRBV27
CASSRGVSGKWYEQYF
>TRBJ1-5|TRBV5-8
CASRWTGATHSNQPQHF
>TRBJ2-7|TRBV28
CASSLTSGTNEQYF
>TRBJ2-6|TRBV18
CASSPQGSGANVLTF
>TRBJ2-1|TRBV6-6
CASSPGTSNNEQFF
>TRBJ2-5|TRBV6-1
CASSDPGQETQYF
>TRBJ2-1|TRBV19
CASSIDSGQYNEQFF
>TRBJ1-1|TRBV11-2
CASSPPGRGTAFF
>TRBJ1-2|TRBV28
CASSLYGQGNGYTF
>TRBJ2-3|TRBV7-6
CASSLGGRALDTQYF
>TRBJ2-3|TRBV4-3
CASSQGGPREFTDTQYF
>TRBJ2-5|TRBV18
CASSPRTSGTQETQYF
>TRBJ1-2|TRBV20-1
CSASGGHGYTF
>TRBJ1-1|TRBV6-5
CASKERNTEAFF
>TRBJ2-1|TRBV21-1
CASSDYGTSGSYNEQFF
>TRBJ2-2|TRBV5-1
CACPMTGGRNTGELFF
>TRBJ2-1|TRBV25-1
CASSVANEQFF
>TRBJ2-1|TRBV4-1
CASSQYIASTYNEQFF
>TRBJ1-5|TRBV19
CASSIGGGYSNQPQHF
>TRBJ1-6|TRBV5-1
CASSWAPGTDNSPLHF
>TRBJ1-3|TRBV29-1
CSVRANSGNTIYF
>TRBJ1-2|TRBV7-9
CASSSGRPGYTF
>TRBJ1-6|TRBV5-4
CASSLDGNSPLHF
>TRBJ2-3|TRBV2
CAIRPGQHTDTQYF
>TRBJ1-1|TRBV7-2
CASSLIVGTGSYGTEAFF
>TRBJ2-4|TRBV6-1
CASSVSLTENIQYF
>TRBJ1-1|TRBV29-1
CSVTRDPNRAFF
>TRBJ2-3|TRBV19
CASSTGLSLGTITDTQYF
>TRBJ1-2|TRBV11-2
CASSSYRGDYGYTF
>TRBJ1-1|TRBV6-5
CASSYSIRGEAFF
>TRBJ2-2|TRBV7-9
CASSSRTTYTGELFF
>TRBJ2-1|TRBV5-1
CASEEGGGSYNEQFF
>TRBJ1-6|TRBV2
CASRKDSYNSPLHF
>TRBJ1-5|TRBV18
CASSPAGQGEQPQHF
>TRBJ2-1|TRBV4-2
CASSQDRVLPNEQFF
>TRBJ1-1|TRBV10-3
CAISDQAWSEAFF
>TRBJ2-1|TRBV10-3
CAIRSSGSSYNEQFF
>TRBJ2-5|TRBV20-1
CSVGEETQYF
>TRBJ2-2|TRBV5-4
CASSLQGTTGELFF
>TRBJ2-2|TRBV11-2
CASSSRSRNTGELFF
>TRBJ2-3|TRBV19
CASSNRVDTQYF
>TRBJ1-1|TRBV19
CASRGTPRGTEAFF
>TRBJ2-1|TRBV12-5
CASAPSSLAYNEQFF
>TRBJ1-2|TRBV6-6
CASRFKDGNYGYTF
>TRBJ2-6|TRBV14
CASSTTVGLSGANVLTF
>TRBJ1-6|TRBV27
CASSRAGRRHSPLHF
>TRBJ2-5|TRBV5-4
CASSLGGPGQETQYF
>TRBJ1-4|TRBV6-5
CASSYGDRATEKLFF
>TRBJ2-5|TRBV11-2
CASSHAGGGETQYF
>TRBJ1-2|TRBV30
CAWSGPLSGALRYGYTF
>TRBJ1-1|TRBV5-1
CASSLGVGMNTEAFF
>TRBJ2-5|TRBV7-2
CASSLVGGSQETQYF